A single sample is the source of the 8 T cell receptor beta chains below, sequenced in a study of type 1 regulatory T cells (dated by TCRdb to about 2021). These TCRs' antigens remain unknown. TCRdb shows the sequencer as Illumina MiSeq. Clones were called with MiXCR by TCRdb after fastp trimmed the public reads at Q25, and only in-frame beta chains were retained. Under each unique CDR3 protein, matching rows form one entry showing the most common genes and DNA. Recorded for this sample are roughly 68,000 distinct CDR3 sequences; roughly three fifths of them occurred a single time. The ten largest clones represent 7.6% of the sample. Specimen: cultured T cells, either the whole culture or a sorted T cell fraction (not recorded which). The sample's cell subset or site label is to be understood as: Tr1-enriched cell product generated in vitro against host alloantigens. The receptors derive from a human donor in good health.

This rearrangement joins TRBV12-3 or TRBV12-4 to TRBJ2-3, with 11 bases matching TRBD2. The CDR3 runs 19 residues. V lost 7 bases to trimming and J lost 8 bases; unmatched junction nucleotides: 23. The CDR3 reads CASTPRLDTSGRPQGTQYF. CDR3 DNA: TGTGCCAGCACCCCGCGGCTCGATACTAGCGGGAGACCCCAGGGTACGCAGTATTTT.

This CDR3 is CASSEQIQGLRETQYF. The CDR3 nucleotides read TGTGCCAGCAGTGAACAGATACAGGGACTGAGGGAGACCCAGTACTTC. V gene TRBV6-1 combines with J gene TRBJ2-5; the D gene could be TRBD1 or TRBD2 (6 bases each). V was trimmed by 2 bases and J by 5 bases, leaving 18 bases between them. The CDR3 is made up of 16 amino acids. Germline V gives CDR1 MNHNS, CDR2 SASEGT.

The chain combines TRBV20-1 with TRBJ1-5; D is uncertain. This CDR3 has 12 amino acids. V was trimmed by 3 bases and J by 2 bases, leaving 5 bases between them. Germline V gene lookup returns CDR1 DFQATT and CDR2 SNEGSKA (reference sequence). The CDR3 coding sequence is TGCAGTGCTAGGGCGGGCAATCAGCCCCAGCATTTT. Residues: CSARAGNQPQHF.

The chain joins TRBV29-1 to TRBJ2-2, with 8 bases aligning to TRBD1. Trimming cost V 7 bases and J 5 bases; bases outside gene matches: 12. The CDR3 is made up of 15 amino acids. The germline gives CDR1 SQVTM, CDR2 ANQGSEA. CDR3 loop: CSARRTGSTTGELFF. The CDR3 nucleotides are TGCAGCGCTAGACGGACAGGGTCAACTACCGGGGAGCTGTTTTTT.

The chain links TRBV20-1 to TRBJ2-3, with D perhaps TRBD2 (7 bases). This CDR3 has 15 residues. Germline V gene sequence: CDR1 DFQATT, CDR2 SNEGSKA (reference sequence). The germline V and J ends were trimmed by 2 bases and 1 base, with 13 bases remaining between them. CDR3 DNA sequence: TGCAGTGCTAGACTGGGAGGGGGTGGCACAGATACGCAGTATTTT. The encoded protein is CSARLGGGGTDTQYF.

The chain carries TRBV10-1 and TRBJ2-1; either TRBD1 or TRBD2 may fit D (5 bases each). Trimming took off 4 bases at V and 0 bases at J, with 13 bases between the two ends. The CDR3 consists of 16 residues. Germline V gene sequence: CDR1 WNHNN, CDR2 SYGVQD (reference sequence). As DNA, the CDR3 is TGCGCCAGCAGTGCCGGGACCGGGTCCTCCTACAATGAGCAGTTCTTC. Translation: CASSAGTGSSYNEQFF.

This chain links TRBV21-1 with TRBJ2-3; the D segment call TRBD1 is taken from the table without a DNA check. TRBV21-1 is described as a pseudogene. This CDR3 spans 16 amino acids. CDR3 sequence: CASSNLSPAPADTQYF. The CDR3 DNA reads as TGTGCCAGCAGCAACTTGAGCCCCGCGCCCGCGGATACGCAGTATTTT.

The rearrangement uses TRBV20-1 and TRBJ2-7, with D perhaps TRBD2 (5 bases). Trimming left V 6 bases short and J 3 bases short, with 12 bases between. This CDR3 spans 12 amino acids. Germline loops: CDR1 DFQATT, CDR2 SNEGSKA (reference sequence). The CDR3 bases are TGCAGTGCGTCGGAGAGCGGCTACGAGCAGTACTTC. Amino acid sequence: CSASESGYEQYF.